This passage covers 18 T cell receptor beta chains from one sample sequenced in a study of T cell responses to AZD1222 COVID-19 vaccine. Libraries were prepared by immunoSEQ multiplex PCR; TCRdb keeps only in-frame clonotypes and omits some of them. The sample records some 140,000 clones, about 90% being singletons. The source was peripheral blood, collected 28 days after the second AZD1222 dose. These receptors all stem from an adult who received the AZD1222 COVID-19 vaccine.

V is TRBV5-5 and J is TRBJ1-1; D remains ambiguous. Per the germline V gene, CDR1 is SGHKS and CDR2 is YYEKEE (reference sequence). V shed 0 bases and J shed 8 bases, with 14 bases lying between them. This CDR3 is built from 14 residues. DNA for the CDR3: TGTGCCAGCAGCTTGGTGTTGGCTTCCCTCGAAGCTTTCTTT. Its translation is CASSLVLASLEAFF.

This sequence joins TRBV25-1 and TRBJ1-2; TRBD1 might be the D (5 bases). CDR1 is MGHDK, CDR2 SYGVNS, per germline. V gave up 6 bases and J gave up 1 base, with 12 bases separating them. The CDR3 sequence is 14 residues long. The chain's CDR3 is CASSTLGVNYGYTF. CDR3 sequence (DNA): TGTGCCAGCAGCACCCTAGGGGTTAACTATGGCTACACCTTC.

The V call is TRBV6-1, the J call TRBJ1-1; 7 nucleotides align to TRBD1. V shed 2 bases and J 3 bases; nucleotides not matched to a gene: 6. Germline CDR1 reads MNHNS; CDR2 reads SASEGT. This CDR3 is built from 15 residues. The CDR3 coding sequence is TGTGCCAGCAGTGAACTTCGGCAGGGGGACACTGAAGCTTTCTTT. The encoded protein is CASSELRQGDTEAFF.

This clone appeared once. This sequence joins TRBV5-4 and TRBJ1-4; a weak D match, TRBD1 (6 bases). Trimming removed 4 bases from V and 0 bases from J, with 10 bases in between. In germline, CDR1 is SGHNT, CDR2 YYREEE (reference sequence). This CDR3 has 15 residues. As DNA, the CDR3 is TGTGCCAGCAGCCCGACAGGCGCAACTAATGAAAAACTGTTTTTT. As protein: CASSPTGATNEKLFF.

The chain has TRBV2 and TRBJ2-1; TRBD1 agrees at 9 bases. The CDR3 extends over 16 amino acids. Trimming cost V 6 bases and J 4 bases; bases outside gene matches: 10. The germline V gene has CDR1 SNHLY and CDR2 FYNNEI. CDR3 in DNA: TGTGCCAGCAGCCCCGTGGGGACAGGGTCGTACAATGAGCAGTTCTTC. Translation gives CASSPVGTGSYNEQFF.

V gene TRBV10-3 combines with J gene TRBJ2-6; 10 bases match TRBD1. V gave up 11 bases and J gave up 1 base; unmatched junction bases: 8. The CDR3 is 16 residues long. Germline assignment: CDR1 ENHRY and CDR2 SYGVKD. The CDR3 nucleotides are TGTGCCGCTCGACAGGGGGCATTTTCTGGGGCCAACGTCCTGACTTTC. Translating it yields CAARQGAFSGANVLTF.

The rearrangement uses TRBV6-1 and TRBJ1-2; TRBD1 matches 7 bases. Germline V gives CDR1 MNHNS, CDR2 SASEGT. V trimming: 3 bases; J trimming: 1 base; junction bases outside the gene matches: 5. This CDR3 region has 15 residues. The CDR3 bases are TGTGCCAGCAGTGATGGGACAGCTAATAACTATGGCTACACCTTC. Its translation is CASSDGTANNYGYTF.

This clone occurred a few times. Other DNA sequences in the same sample also yield this CDR3. The genes are TRBV5-1 and TRBJ1-3, with no clear D. The germline V and J ends were trimmed by 0 bases and 1 base, with 5 bases remaining between them. The CDR3 consists of 14 residues. CDR1 and CDR2 from the germline V gene are SGHRS and YFSETQ. The CDR3 loop is CASSLEGSGNTIYF. The CDR3 DNA reads TGCGCCAGCAGCTTGGAAGGGTCTGGAAACACCATATATTTT.

This rearrangement joins TRBV10-3 to TRBJ1-2; TRBD1 might be the D (6 bases). CDR1 and CDR2 from the germline V gene are ENHRY and SYGVKD. This CDR3 contains 16 residues. Trimming took off 10 bases at V and 0 bases at J, with 21 bases between the two ends. The CDR3 sequence: CASTGFTPLTNYGYTF. CDR3 DNA: TGTGCCAGTACAGGGTTCACTCCACTAACTAACTATGGCTACACCTTC.

The rearrangement uses TRBV6-4 and TRBJ2-7; 13 bases map to TRBD2. The CDR3 is made up of 17 amino acids. The ends lost 9 bases at V and 0 bases at J; junction bases unmatched: 11. Germline V gene lookup returns CDR1 MRHNA and CDR2 SNTAGT. The DNA for the CDR3 is TGTGCCAGAGAAGGACTAGCGGGGGCAGAAAGCTCCTACGAGCAGTACGTC. This gives the protein CAREGLAGAESSYEQYV.

This chain joins TRBV5-6 and TRBJ2-5, with D perhaps assigned TRBD1 or TRBD2 (6 bases each). V was shortened by 0 bases and J by 1 base, with 10 bases between the two germline ends. The CDR3 loop spans 15 amino acids. Germline loops: CDR1 SGHDT, CDR2 YYEEEE. The DNA of the CDR3 is TGTGCCAGCAGCTTGGTATCGGGGGCCCAAGAGACCCAGTACTTC. Amino acids: CASSLVSGAQETQYF. Filled out from reference TRBV5-6 and TRBJ2-5, the complete variable domain reads DAGVTQSPTHLIKTRGQQVTLRCSPKSGHDTVSWYQQALGQGPQFIFQYYEEEERQRGNFPDRFSGHQFPNYSSELNVNALLLGDSALYLCASSLVSGAQETQYFGPGTRLLVL.

The chain couples TRBV5-1 to TRBJ1-1; no clear D gene. V was clipped by 0 bases and J by 1 base, with 7 bases between them. In germline, CDR1 is SGHRS, CDR2 YFSETQ. The CDR3 loop spans 14 amino acids. CDR3 nucleotide sequence: TGCGCCAGCAGCTTGGTGGGGAGGAACACTGAAGCTTTCTTT. Protein sequence: CASSLVGRNTEAFF.

The rearrangement joins TRBV5-6 to TRBJ1-3, with a weak D call TRBD1 (5 bases). The V gene lost 3 bases and the J gene lost 0 bases, with 10 bases spanning the gap. CDR1 SGHDT and CDR2 YYEEEE come from the germline V gene. The CDR3 has 15 residues. DNA of the CDR3: TGTGCCAGCAGCTACGGACAAAGCTCTGGAAACACCATATATTTT. Protein sequence: CASSYGQSSGNTIYF. Looking up the rest from reference TRBV5-6 and TRBJ1-3 gives the full variable domain: DAGVTQSPTHLIKTRGQQVTLRCSPKSGHDTVSWYQQALGQGPQFIFQYYEEEERQRGNFPDRFSGHQFPNYSSELNVNALLLGDSALYLCASSYGQSSGNTIYFGEGSWLTVV.

For the CDR3, the DNA is TGTGCCAGCAGCTTCAATGGGGTGAGGGACACTGAAGCTTTCTTT. Translating gives CASSFNGVRDTEAFF. The chain has TRBV7-2 and TRBJ1-1, with D unresolved. V dropped 3 bases and J dropped 3 bases, with 14 bases sitting between them. The CDR3 spans 15 residues. The germline V gene encodes CDR1 SGHTA and CDR2 FQGNSA.

The chain has TRBV10-2 and TRBJ2-6; no clear D gene. Trimming removed 0 bases at V and 2 bases at J, with 11 bases between. The germline V gene encodes CDR1 WSHSY and CDR2 SAAADI. This CDR3 spans 17 amino acids. CDR3 nucleotide sequence: TGCGCCAGCAGTGAGTCGGTAGGGCTGGCTGGGGCCAACGTCCTGACTTTC. Its protein is CASSESVGLAGANVLTF.

This sequence joins TRBV28 and TRBJ1-2; D is uncertain. From germline, CDR1 is MDHEN and CDR2 SYDVKM. This CDR3 is built from 14 residues. V was clipped by 2 bases and J by 5 bases, with 12 bases between them. The DNA of the CDR3 is TGTGCCAGCAGTTTAGGCCAGACGAGGTATGGCTACACCTTC. It encodes CASSLGQTRYGYTF.

The chain joins TRBV19 to TRBJ1-2; D is uncertain. Trimming left V 6 bases short and J 3 bases short, with 20 bases between. This CDR3 is 16 amino acids long. Germline V gene lookup returns CDR1 LNHDA and CDR2 SQIVND (reference sequence). CDR3 protein: CASRSPARYWHYGYTF. The CDR3 nucleotides read TGTGCCAGTAGATCTCCGGCTCGTTATTGGCACTATGGCTACACCTTC.

With respect to this clone: This CDR3 is also generated by other DNA sequences in the sample. This chain connects TRBV3-1 (or the pseudogene TRBV3-2) to TRBJ1-5; possibly TRBD1 for D (5 bases). CDR1 is LGHDT, CDR2 YNNKEL, per germline (reference sequence). This CDR3 spans 15 amino acids. V was clipped by 0 bases and J by 4 bases, with 10 bases between them. CDR3 residues: CASSQDGGGNQPQHF. CDR3 sequence (DNA): TGTGCCAGCAGCCAAGATGGTGGGGGGAATCAGCCCCAGCATTTT.